One and the same sample provided the 22 T cell receptor beta chains below, sequenced in a study of T cell repertoires in cytomegalovirus infection (dated by TCRdb to the late 2010s). Sequencing used an Illumina HiSeq 1500. Using fastp at Q25 and MiXCR, TCRdb reprocessed the public reads and kept productive beta chains. For every CDR3 protein sequence, its rows merge into one entry that carries the most common genes and DNA. This sample has 450,000 to 650,000 distinct CDR3 sequences in its table, and less than 30% of those were observed once. Roughly 13% of the sample lies in the top ten. Sequenced: PBMCs. These receptors were obtained from a human donor in good health (CMV status not recorded). Some clones in this sample may be carry-over from other donors' samples.

V gene TRBV28 combines with J gene TRBJ1-5, with TRBD1 as a possible D gene (5 bases). The CDR3 has 15 amino acids. V lost 5 bases and J 3 bases, leaving 14 bases between the germline ends. Per germline, CDR1 MDHEN and CDR2 SYDVKM. This chain's CDR3 is CASSPLDRNNQPQHF. As DNA, the CDR3 is TGTGCCAGCAGTCCTCTCGACAGAAACAATCAGCCCCAGCATTTT.

This chain connects TRBV25-1 to TRBJ2-2; 7 bases agree with TRBD2. Germline V lookup: CDR1 MGHDK, CDR2 SYGVNS. V lost 2 bases, J lost 4 bases, and 1 base stayed unmatched. There are 14 residues in the CDR3. The CDR3 spells CASSERGSTGELFF. Written as DNA, the CDR3 is TGTGCCAGCAGTGAACGCGGGAGCACCGGGGAGCTGTTTTTT.

This clonotype was seen only a few times. This rearrangement joins TRBV7-2 to TRBJ2-5; TRBD2 agrees at 10 bases. Germline-derived CDR1 and CDR2 are SGHTA and FQGNSA. The CDR3 sequence is 15 residues long. V dropped 5 bases and J dropped 0; count of bases not matched to a gene: 3. In nucleotides, the CDR3 is TGTGCCAGCAGCCCGACTAGCGGGTACCAAGAGACCCAGTACTTC. Encoded protein: CASSPTSGYQETQYF.

This clonotype was found a few times. The gene calls are TRBV5-5 and TRBJ1-1; D unresolved. The CDR3 extends over 13 amino acids. Germline loops: CDR1 SGHKS, CDR2 YYEKEE (reference sequence). Between the trimmed V and J ends, which lost 0 bases and 4 bases, there was a span of 7 bases. DNA of the CDR3: TGTGCCAGCAGCTTGGGTGCAAGCACTGAAGCTTTCTTT. This sequence encodes CASSLGASTEAFF.

In its sample, this clonotype was seen once. The rearrangement uses TRBV5-1 and TRBJ1-4; possibly TRBD1 for D (5 bases). This CDR3 is built from 14 residues. Trimming pared 0 bases from V and 8 bases from J, leaving 11 bases between. Germline V lookup: CDR1 SGHRS, CDR2 YFSETQ. CDR3: CASSLAGAEEKLFF. The CDR3 DNA reads as TGCGCCAGCAGCTTGGCCGGGGCTGAAGAAAAACTGTTTTTT.

In its sample, this clonotype was seen a few times. V and J are TRBV6-2 or TRBV6-3 and TRBJ1-2; D call uncertain. The V gene lost 6 bases and the J gene lost 4 bases, with 15 bases spanning the gap. The CDR3 has 14 amino acids. Germline CDR1 is MNHEY and CDR2 is SVGEGT. CDR3 nucleotide sequence: TGTGCCAGCAGCCCTCGGACGGATGTCTATGGCTACACCTTC. Translated: CASSPRTDVYGYTF.

A remark on this clonotype: A junction boundary mismatches the germline segment, possibly from a read error. The chain has TRBV7-6 and TRBJ2-2, with 10 bases identical to TRBD2. Germline V CDR1 and CDR2: SGHVS, FNYEAQ. The CDR3 totals 16 residues. Here the CDR3 reads CASSPAGGPVTGELFF. The CDR3 nucleotides read TGTGCTAGCAGCCCAGCGGGAGGGCCTGTCACCGGGGAGCTGTTTTTT.

The chain combines TRBV19 with TRBJ1-5, with 9 bases that match TRBD1. This CDR3 is built from 14 residues. After removal of 8 bases from V and 5 bases from J, the junction contained 7 bases not matched to a gene. Per germline, CDR1 LNHDA and CDR2 SQIVND (reference sequence). The CDR3 coding sequence is TGTGCCAGTGAGGACAGGGGTCCCTATCAGCCCCAGCATTTT. As protein: CASEDRGPYQPQHF.

This clonotype was found a few times. V gene TRBV19 combines with J gene TRBJ2-5; TRBD2 might be the D (6 bases). This CDR3 contains 13 residues. CDR1 is LNHDA and CDR2 is SQIVND in the germline V gene (reference sequence). V gave up 6 bases and J gave up 9 bases, with 17 bases separating them. In DNA, the CDR3 is TGTGCCAGTAGGCGGAGGGATGAGAGGGCCCAGTACTTC. Its protein product is CASRRRDERAQYF.

The chain couples TRBV12-3 or TRBV12-4 to TRBJ1-5; 7 bases match TRBD1. The V gene end was trimmed by 6 bases and the J gene end by 6 bases; junction bases not matched to a gene: 14. The CDR3 runs to 16 residues. The CDR3 loop reads CASSPLGGQGVQPQHF. The CDR3, as DNA: TGTGCCAGCAGCCCTCTTGGGGGGCAGGGGGTTCAGCCCCAGCATTTT.

The chain recombines TRBV6-5 with TRBJ1-5, with TRBD1 as a possible D gene (6 bases). V lost 4 bases to trimming and J lost 0 bases, with 10 bases between them. Germline loops: CDR1 MNHEY, CDR2 SVGAGI. This CDR3 contains 15 residues. The CDR3 is CASSWTAYSNQPQHF. The DNA for the CDR3 is TGTGCCAGCAGTTGGACAGCTTATAGCAATCAGCCCCAGCATTTT.

Only a few counts were recorded for this clonotype. This sequence joins TRBV12-3 or TRBV12-4 and TRBJ1-5; D is uncertain. The length of the CDR3 is 13 residues. Deletions cut 7 bases from V and 3 bases from J, with 10 bases between. The CDR3 nucleotides read TGTGCCAGCAAGGAACAGAACAATCAGCCCCAGCATTTT. As protein: CASKEQNNQPQHF.

The rearrangement joins TRBV7-3 to TRBJ2-1; a possible D gene is TRBD1 (8 bases). This CDR3 contains 13 residues. CDR1 SGHTA and CDR2 FQGTGA come from the germline V gene. Trimming pared 7 bases from V and 5 bases from J, leaving 12 bases between. The CDR3: CASNRGGDNEQFF. The CDR3 bases are TGTGCCAGCAACAGGGGGGGGGACAATGAGCAGTTCTTC.

In this sample, this clonotype turned up many times. The chain carries TRBV7-8 and TRBJ2-5, with TRBD2 matching over 7 bases. Germline-derived CDR1 and CDR2 are SGHVS and FQNEAQ. With V trimmed by 3 bases and J by 5 bases, 9 bases remained unmatched. CDR3 length equals 15 residues. The CDR3 spells CASSLTMGGPETQYF. In DNA form, the CDR3 reads TGTGCCAGCAGCTTGACGATGGGAGGGCCGGAGACCCAGTACTTC.

This chain links TRBV29-1 with TRBJ2-1, with 10 positions matching TRBD2. CDR3 length: 14 amino acids. Germline CDR1 SQVTM, CDR2 ANQGSEA. Trimming cost V 7 bases and J 4 bases; bases outside gene matches: 7. CDR3 sequence (DNA): TGCAGCGCCAAGCGGGAGGGGTTATACAATGAGCAGTTCTTC. Its protein product is CSAKREGLYNEQFF.

V usage is TRBV11-2 and J usage is TRBJ1-1; 9 bases align to TRBD1. Germline CDR1 reads SGHAT; CDR2 reads FQNNGV. V lost 5 bases, J lost 11 bases, and 9 bases stayed unmatched. The CDR3 consists of 13 residues. CDR3: CASSPGDRVWAFF. CDR3 nucleotide sequence: TGTGCCAGCAGCCCCGGGGACAGGGTGTGGGCTTTCTTT.

This clonotype occurred a few times. This rearrangement joins TRBV19 to TRBJ2-2; a weak D match, TRBD2 (5 bases). Looked up from germline, CDR1 is LNHDA and CDR2 is SQIVND (reference sequence). This CDR3 contains 15 residues. Trimming left V 3 bases short and J 4 bases short, with 12 bases between. The CDR3 bases are TGTGCCAGTAGTATCGGGCTAGCCGTCACCGGGGAGCTGTTTTTT. Its translation is CASSIGLAVTGELFF.

The rearrangement links TRBV7-2 to TRBJ1-5; D gene ambiguous. With 5 bases removed from V and 3 bases from J, the gap between germline ends came to 5 bases. Germline V gene data show CDR1 as SGHTA and CDR2 as FQGNSA. CDR3 length equals 12 residues. The CDR3 spells CASSPNNQPQHF. The CDR3 nucleotides read TGTGCCAGCAGCCCTAACAATCAGCCCCAGCATTTT.

This clonotype was seen a few times. J is TRBJ1-1 and V is TRBV4-3, with D perhaps matching TRBD1 (5 bases). There are 14 residues in the CDR3. Trimming shortened V by 1 base and J by 6 bases, and 12 bases separated the two germline ends. Per germline, CDR1 LGHNA and CDR2 YSLEER. The CDR3 sequence is CASSQVGASSEAFF. The CDR3, as DNA: TGCGCCAGCAGCCAAGTCGGGGCCAGTTCTGAAGCTTTCTTT.

The chain couples TRBV28 to TRBJ1-4; D call uncertain. The V gene's germline CDR1 is MDHEN and CDR2 SYDVKM. Trimming took off 5 bases at V and 0 bases at J, with 4 bases between the two ends. This CDR3 spans 13 amino acids. The DNA for the CDR3 is TGTGCCAGCAGTGGGTCAACTAATGAAAAACTGTTTTTT. Translation: CASSGSTNEKLFF.

The V and J genes are TRBV5-4 and TRBJ2-7; 10 nucleotides agree with TRBD2. This CDR3 has 13 amino acids. Looked up from germline, CDR1 is SGHNT and CDR2 is YYREEE (reference sequence). Unmatched junction bases numbered 4, after V lost 4 bases and J lost 6 bases. The CDR3 DNA sequence: TGTGCCAGCAGCCAGGGACTAGCGATCGAGCAGTACTTC. Translated: CASSQGLAIEQYF. Based on the CDR3 plus reference TRBV5-4 and TRBJ2-7, the full variable domain is ETGVTQSPTHLIKTRGQQVTLRCSSQSGHNTVSWYQQALGQGPQFIFQYYREEENGRGNFPPRFSGLQFPNYSSELNVNALELDDSALYLCASSQGLAIEQYFGPGTRLTVT.

V gene TRBV28 combines with J gene TRBJ1-1; D may be TRBD1 (5 bases). Trimming cost V 4 bases and J 1 base, with 13 bases left between them. The CDR3 extends over 15 amino acids. Germline assignment: CDR1 MDHEN and CDR2 SYDVKM. In DNA, the CDR3 is TGTGCCAGCAGTTCTGAGGGGTTTGCGAACACTGAAGCTTTCTTT. It translates to CASSSEGFANTEAFF.